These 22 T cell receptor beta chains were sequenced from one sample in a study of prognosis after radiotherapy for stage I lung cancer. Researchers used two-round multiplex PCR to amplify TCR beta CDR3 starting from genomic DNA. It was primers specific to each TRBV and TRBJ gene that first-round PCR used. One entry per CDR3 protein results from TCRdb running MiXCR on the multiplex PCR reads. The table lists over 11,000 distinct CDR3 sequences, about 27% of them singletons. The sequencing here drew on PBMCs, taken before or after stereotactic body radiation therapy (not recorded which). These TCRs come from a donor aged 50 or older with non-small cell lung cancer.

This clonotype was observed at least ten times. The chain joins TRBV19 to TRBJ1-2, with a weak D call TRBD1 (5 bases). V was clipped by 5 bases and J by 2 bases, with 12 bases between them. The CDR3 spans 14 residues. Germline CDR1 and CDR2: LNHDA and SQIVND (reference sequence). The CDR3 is CASSLTRGNYGYTF. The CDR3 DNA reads TGTGCCAGTAGTCTCACCCGGGGGAACTATGGCTACACCTTC.

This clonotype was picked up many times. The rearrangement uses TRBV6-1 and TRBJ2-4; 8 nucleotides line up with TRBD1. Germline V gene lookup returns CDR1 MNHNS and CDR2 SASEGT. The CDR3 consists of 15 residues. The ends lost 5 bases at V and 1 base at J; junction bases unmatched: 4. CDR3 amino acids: CASSTGGRAKNIQYF. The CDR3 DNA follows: TGTGCCAGCAGTACAGGGGGTAGGGCCAAAAACATTCAGTACTTC.

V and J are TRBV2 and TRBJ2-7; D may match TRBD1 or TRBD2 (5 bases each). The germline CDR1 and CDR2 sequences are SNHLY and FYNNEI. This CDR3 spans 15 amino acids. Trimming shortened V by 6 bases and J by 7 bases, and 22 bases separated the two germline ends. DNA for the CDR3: TGTGCCAGCAGCCGGGGCGGTGGACTTGGTCAGGAGCAGTACTTC. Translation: CASSRGGGLGQEQYF.

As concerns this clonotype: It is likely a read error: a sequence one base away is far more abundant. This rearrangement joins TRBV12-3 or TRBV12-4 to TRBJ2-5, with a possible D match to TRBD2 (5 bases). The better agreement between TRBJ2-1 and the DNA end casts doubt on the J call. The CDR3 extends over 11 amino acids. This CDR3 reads CASDMGVEQFF. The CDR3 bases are TGTGCCAGCGACATGGGAGTTGAGCAGTTCTTC.

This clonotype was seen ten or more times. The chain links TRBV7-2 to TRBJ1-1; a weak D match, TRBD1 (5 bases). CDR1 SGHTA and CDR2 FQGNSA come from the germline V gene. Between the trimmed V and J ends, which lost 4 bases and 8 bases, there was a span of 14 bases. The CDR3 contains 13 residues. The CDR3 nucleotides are TGTGCCAGCAGCTCGACGCGTGGGGGAGAAGCTTTCTTT. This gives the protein CASSSTRGGEAFF. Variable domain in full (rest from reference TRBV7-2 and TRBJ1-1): GAGVSQSPSNKVTEKGKDVELRCDPISGHTALYWYRQSLGQGLEFLIYFQGNSAPDKSGLPSDRFSAERTGGSVSTLTIQRTQQEDSAVYLCASSSTRGGEAFFGQGTRLTVV.

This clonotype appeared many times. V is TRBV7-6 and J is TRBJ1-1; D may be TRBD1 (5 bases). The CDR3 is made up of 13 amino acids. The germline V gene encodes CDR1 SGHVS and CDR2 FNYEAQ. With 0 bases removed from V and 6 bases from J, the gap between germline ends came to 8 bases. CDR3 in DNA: TGTGCCAGCAGCTTAGCCCAAGGGGCTGAAGCTTTCTTT. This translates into CASSLAQGAEAFF. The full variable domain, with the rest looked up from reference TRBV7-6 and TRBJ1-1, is GAGVSQSPRYKVTKRGQDVALRCDPISGHVSLYWYRQALGQGPEFLTYFNYEAQQDKSGLPNDRFSAERPEGSISTLTIQRTEQRDSAMYRCASSLAQGAEAFFGQGTRLTVV.

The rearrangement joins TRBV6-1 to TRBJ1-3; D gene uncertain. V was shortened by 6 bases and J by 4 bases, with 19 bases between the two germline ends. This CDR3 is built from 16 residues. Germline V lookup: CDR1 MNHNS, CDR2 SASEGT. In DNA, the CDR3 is TGTGCCAGCAGAGACGTGACGTCCTGGTCAGGAAACACCATATATTTT. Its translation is CASRDVTSWSGNTIYF.

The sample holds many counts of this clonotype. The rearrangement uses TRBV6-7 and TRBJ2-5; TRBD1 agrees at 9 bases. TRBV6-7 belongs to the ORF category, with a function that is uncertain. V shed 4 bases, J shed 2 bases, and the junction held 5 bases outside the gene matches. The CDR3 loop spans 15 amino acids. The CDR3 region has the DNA TGTGCCAGCAGTTTCCCGGACAGGGGACAAGAGACCCAGTACTTC. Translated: CASSFPDRGQETQYF.

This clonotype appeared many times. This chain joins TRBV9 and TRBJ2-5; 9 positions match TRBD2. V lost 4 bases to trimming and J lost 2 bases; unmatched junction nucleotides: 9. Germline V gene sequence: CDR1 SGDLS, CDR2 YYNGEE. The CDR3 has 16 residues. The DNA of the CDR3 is TGTGCCAGCAGCTACACGGTAGCGGGAGTACAAGAGACCCAGTACTTC. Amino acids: CASSYTVAGVQETQYF.

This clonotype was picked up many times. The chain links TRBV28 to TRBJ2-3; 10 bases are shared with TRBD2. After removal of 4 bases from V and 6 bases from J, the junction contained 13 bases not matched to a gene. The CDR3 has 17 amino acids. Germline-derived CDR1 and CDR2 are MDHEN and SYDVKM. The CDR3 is CASSSSLLAGASDTQYF. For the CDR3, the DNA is TGTGCCAGCAGTTCCTCCCTCCTAGCGGGAGCCAGCGATACGCAGTATTTT.

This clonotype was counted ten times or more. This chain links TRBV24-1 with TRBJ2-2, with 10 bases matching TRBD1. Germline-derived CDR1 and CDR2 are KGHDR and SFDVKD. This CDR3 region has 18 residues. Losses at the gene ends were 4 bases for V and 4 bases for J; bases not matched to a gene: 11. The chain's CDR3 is CATSESSPGQGGTGELFF. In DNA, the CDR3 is TGTGCCACCAGTGAATCCTCGCCCGGACAGGGGGGCACCGGGGAGCTGTTTTTT.

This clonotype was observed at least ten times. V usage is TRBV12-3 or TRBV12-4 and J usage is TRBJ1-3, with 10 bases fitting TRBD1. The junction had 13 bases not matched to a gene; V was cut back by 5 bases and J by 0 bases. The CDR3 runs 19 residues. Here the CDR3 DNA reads TGTGCCAGCAGTCCCTTAAGGACAGGGGGAAGCCTCTCTGGAAACACCATATATTTT. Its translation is CASSPLRTGGSLSGNTIYF.

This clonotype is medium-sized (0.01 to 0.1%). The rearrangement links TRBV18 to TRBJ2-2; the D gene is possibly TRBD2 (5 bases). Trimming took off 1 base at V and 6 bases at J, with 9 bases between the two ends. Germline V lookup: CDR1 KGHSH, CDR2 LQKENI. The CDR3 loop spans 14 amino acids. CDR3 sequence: CASSPLAGSGELFF. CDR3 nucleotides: TGTGCCAGCTCACCACTGGCGGGTTCCGGGGAGCTGTTTTTT.

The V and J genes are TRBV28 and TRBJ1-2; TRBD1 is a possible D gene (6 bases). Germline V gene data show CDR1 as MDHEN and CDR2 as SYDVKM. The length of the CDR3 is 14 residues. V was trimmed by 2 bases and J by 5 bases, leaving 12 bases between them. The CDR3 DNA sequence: TGTGCCAGCAGTTTAGGGGACAATGGATATGGCTACACCTTC. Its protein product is CASSLGDNGYGYTF.

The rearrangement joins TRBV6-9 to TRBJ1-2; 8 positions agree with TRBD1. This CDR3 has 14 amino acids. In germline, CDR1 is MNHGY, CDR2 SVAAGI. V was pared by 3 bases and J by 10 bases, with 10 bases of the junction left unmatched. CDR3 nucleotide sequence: TGTGCCAGCAGTTACGGGCAGGGGGCAAGTGACTACACCTTC. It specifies CASSYGQGASDYTF.

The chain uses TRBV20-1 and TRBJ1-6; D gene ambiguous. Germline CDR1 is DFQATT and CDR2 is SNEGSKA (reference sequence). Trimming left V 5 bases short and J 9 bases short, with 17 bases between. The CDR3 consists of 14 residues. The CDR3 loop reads CSAVTERLVSPLHF. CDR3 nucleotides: TGCAGTGCTGTCACGGAGAGGCTGGTTTCACCCCTCCACTTT.

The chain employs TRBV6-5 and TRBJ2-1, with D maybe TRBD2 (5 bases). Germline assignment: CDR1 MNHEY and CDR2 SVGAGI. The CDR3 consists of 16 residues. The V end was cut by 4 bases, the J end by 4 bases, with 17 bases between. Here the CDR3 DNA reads TGTGCCAGCAGTTCCGAGGAGGCTATGTCATACAATGAGCAGTTCTTC. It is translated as CASSSEEAMSYNEQFF.

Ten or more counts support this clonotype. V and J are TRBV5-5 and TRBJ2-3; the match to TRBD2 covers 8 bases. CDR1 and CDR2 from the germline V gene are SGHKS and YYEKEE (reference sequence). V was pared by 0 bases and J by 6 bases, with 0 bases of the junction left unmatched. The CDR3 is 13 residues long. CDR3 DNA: TGTGCCAGCAGCTTGGAGCGGGGGGATACGCAGTATTTT. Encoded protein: CASSLERGDTQYF.

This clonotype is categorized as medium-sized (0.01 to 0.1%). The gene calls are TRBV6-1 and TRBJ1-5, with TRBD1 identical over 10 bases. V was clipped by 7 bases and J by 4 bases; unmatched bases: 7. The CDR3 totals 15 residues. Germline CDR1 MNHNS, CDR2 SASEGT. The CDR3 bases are TGTGCCAGCACTAAATGGGGACAGGGGAATCAGCCCCAGCATTTT. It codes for CASTKWGQGNQPQHF.

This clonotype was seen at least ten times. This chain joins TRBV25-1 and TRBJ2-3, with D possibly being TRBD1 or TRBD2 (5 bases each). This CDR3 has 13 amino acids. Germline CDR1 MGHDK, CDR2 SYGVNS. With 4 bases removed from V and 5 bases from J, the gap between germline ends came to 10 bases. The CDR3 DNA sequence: TGTGCCAGCAGTGGCAGGGCGGGAGATACGCAGTATTTT. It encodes CASSGRAGDTQYF.

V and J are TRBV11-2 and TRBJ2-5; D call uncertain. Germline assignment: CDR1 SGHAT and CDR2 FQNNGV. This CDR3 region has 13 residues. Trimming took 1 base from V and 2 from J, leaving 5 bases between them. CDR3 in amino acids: CASSLGRQETQYF. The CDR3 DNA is TGTGCCAGCAGCTTAGGTCGGCAAGAGACCCAGTACTTC. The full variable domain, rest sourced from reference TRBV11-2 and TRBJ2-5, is EAGVAQSPRYKIIEKRQSVAFWCNPISGHATLYWYQQILGQGPKLLIQFQNNGVVDDSQLPKDRFSAERLKGVDSTLKIQPAKLEDSAVYLCASSLGRQETQYFGPGTRLLVL.

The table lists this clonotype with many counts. CDR3 loop: CASSSGFEAFF. CDR3 sequence (DNA): TGTGCCAGCAGTTCGGGGTTTGAAGCTTTCTTT. V gene TRBV28 combines with J gene TRBJ1-1; D gene uncertain. V gave up 4 bases and J gave up 7 bases, with 7 bases separating them. The CDR3 runs 11 residues. In germline, CDR1 is MDHEN, CDR2 SYDVKM.